This record looks at one T cell receptor (beta chain) sequence and its context. PCR amplification relied on 60 Vbeta primers (plus 13 Jbeta primers). Only in-frame clones appear in the TCRdb table, and some are missing; sequencing was by immunoSEQ multiplex PCR. The sample shows approximately 140,000 clones, 79% of them seen only once. This sample is drawn from a study of cytomegalovirus exposure and HLA in healthy donors. Germline assignment: CDR1 MDHEN and CDR2 SYDVKM. This CDR3 is built from 17 residues. V shed 4 bases and J 3 bases; nucleotides not matched to a gene: 12. Sequences were obtained from PBMCs. V usage is TRBV28 and J usage is TRBJ1-2; 9 bases are a match to TRBD1. The sequence came from a man aged 45-65 years in good health and CMV-seropositive. The CDR3 sequence is CASSSLRGGDRDYGYTF. DNA for the CDR3: TGTGCCAGCAGTTCCCTCAGAGGGGGGGACAGGGACTATGGCTACACCTTC.